This T cell receptor (beta chain) derives from a study of preoperative IRX-2 immunotherapy in early breast cancer. The treatment denotes: preoperative locoregional IRX-2 cytokine immunotherapy. The data were produced by immunoSEQ multiplex PCR, yet TCRdb's version contains in-frame clones alone and is incomplete. The sample records 35,000 to 55,000 clones, just under 95% being singletons. This CDR3 is 14 amino acids long. V was clipped by 5 bases and J by 4 bases, with 15 bases between them. Germline CDR1 is MNHEY and CDR2 is SMNVEV (reference sequence). Sequencing was performed on tumor tissue, taken after IRX-2 immunotherapy. The receptor was derived from a human donor with breast cancer. The chain has TRBV27 and TRBJ2-7; D possibly corresponds to TRBD1 (6 bases). The CDR3 nucleotides read TGTGCCAGCAGTGATCCGGGACACCTTTACGAGCAGTACTTC. This codes for CASSDPGHLYEQYF.